This T cell receptor (beta chain) is from a study of blood T cell repertoires in COVID-19. On the study more broadly: COVID-19 samples collected from the United States, Italy and Spain covered acute and convalescent phases. Sample material is recorded as cDNA or gDNA derived from T cells, B-cell-depleted T cells, or PBMCs.

Germline assignment: CDR1 SEHNR and CDR2 FQNEAQ (reference sequence). V gave up 6 bases and J gave up 2 bases, with 17 bases separating them. This CDR3 contains 16 residues. Study processing details: Estimates of nucleated cell counts were drawn from the amplification of reference gene primers. Using immunoSEQ multiplex PCR, the repertoire was profiled, and TCRdb retains in-frame clones only, with some absent. That table furnishes V, J and clone size, whereas the DNA furnished D and trimming. The repertoire has about 40,000 clones, around 87% of them found once; the top ten carry roughly 9.3%. The source material was peripheral blood. This rearrangement joins TRBV7-9 to TRBJ2-1, with D perhaps matching TRBD2 (6 bases). This sequence originates from a woman older than 75 with active COVID-19. The CDR3 protein is CASRTVLARAYNEQFF. Written as DNA, the CDR3 is TGTGCCAGCAGGACCGTACTAGCTCGGGCCTACAATGAGCAGTTCTTC.